A selection of T cell receptor beta chains follows, all from one sample in a study of CD8 T cells in ankylosing spondylitis. One entry per CDR3 protein results from TCRdb running MiXCR on the 5' RACE reads. The sample includes 300,000 to 350,000 distinct CDR3 sequences, roughly 15% seen only once; the top ten take 1.1%. The source material was blood, either unsorted or a sorted T cell fraction (not recorded which). These receptors all stem from a male donor with ankylosing spondylitis or in good health (not recorded which). Each CDR3 is given with its conserved first and last residue. Fields, in order: J gene, V gene, clone size, D gene, CDR3 protein, CDR3 DNA. The D gene is left open where the match is weak. Size values are once, few and many counts, or a class for expanded clones, and some rows have none.

j_gene: TRBJ2-7
v_gene: TRBV12-3/TRBV12-4
abundance: many
d_gene: TRBD1
CDR3aa: CASSNLMGQTYEQYF
CDR3nt: TGTGCCAGCAGTAACCTTATGGGACAGACCTACGAGCAGTACTTC

j_gene: TRBJ2-2
v_gene: TRBV9
abundance: -
d_gene: -
CDR3aa: CASGPYGGERTGELFF
CDR3nt: TGTGCCAGTGGGCCCTATGGGGGAGAAAGAACCGGGGAGCTGTTTTTT

j_gene: TRBJ1-6
v_gene: TRBV20-1
abundance: -
d_gene: TRBD1
CDR3aa: CSASPGQGRKSPLHF
CDR3nt: TGCAGTGCTAGTCCGGGACAGGGGCGGAAGTCACCCCTCCACTTT

j_gene: TRBJ2-5
v_gene: TRBV3-1
abundance: -
d_gene: -
CDR3aa: CASSQGWGLETAQETQYF
CDR3nt: TGTGCCAGCAGCCAAGGATGGGGGTTAGAAACGGCTCAAGAGACCCAGTACTTC

j_gene: TRBJ1-4
v_gene: TRBV20-1
abundance: -
d_gene: TRBD1
CDR3aa: CSAQGASGVEKLFF
CDR3nt: TGCAGTGCTCAGGGGGCAAGCGGTGTTGAAAAACTGTTTTTT

j_gene: TRBJ2-4
v_gene: TRBV5-6
abundance: few
d_gene: TRBD2
CDR3aa: CASSLELAGLAKNIQYF
CDR3nt: TGTGCCAGCAGCTTGGAACTAGCGGGTTTAGCCAAAAACATTCAGTACTTC

j_gene: TRBJ1-4
v_gene: TRBV7-2
abundance: many
d_gene: -
CDR3aa: CASSLSGANEKLFF
CDR3nt: TGTGCCAGCAGCTTATCAGGGGCTAATGAAAAACTGTTTTTT

j_gene: TRBJ2-7
v_gene: TRBV12-3/TRBV12-4
abundance: -
d_gene: -
CDR3aa: CASSQSTVYEQYF
CDR3nt: TGTGCCAGCAGTCAGTCGACAGTCTACGAGCAGTACTTC

j_gene: TRBJ2-7
v_gene: TRBV7-2
abundance: -
d_gene: -
CDR3aa: CASSLGAGATYEQYF
CDR3nt: TGTGCCAGCAGCTTAGGCGCTGGAGCAACCTACGAGCAGTACTTC

j_gene: TRBJ2-5
v_gene: TRBV6-1
abundance: -
d_gene: TRBD2
CDR3aa: CASRVGAAGGPGRVGTQYF
CDR3nt: TGTGCCAGCAGAGTAGGAGCAGCGGGAGGGCCGGGCCGAGTTGGGACCCAGTACTTC

j_gene: TRBJ2-3
v_gene: TRBV6-1
abundance: -
d_gene: -
CDR3aa: CASSTRTEGFTDTQYF
CDR3nt: TGTGCCAGCAGTACCAGGACTGAGGGTTTCACAGATACGCAGTATTTT

j_gene: TRBJ2-1
v_gene: TRBV15
abundance: few
d_gene: -
CDR3aa: CATSREPDPRLFF
CDR3nt: TGTGCCACCAGCAGAGAACCTGACCCGCGGCTGTTCTTC

j_gene: TRBJ2-1
v_gene: TRBV5-4
abundance: once
d_gene: TRBD2
CDR3aa: CASSLDGGRRNEQFF
CDR3nt: TGTGCCAGCAGCTTGGACGGCGGGAGGAGGAATGAGCAGTTCTTC

j_gene: TRBJ1-2
v_gene: TRBV10-3
abundance: few
d_gene: -
CDR3aa: CAISPISEGYGYTF
CDR3nt: TGTGCCATCAGCCCTATATCTGAAGGGTATGGCTACACCTTC

j_gene: TRBJ2-1
v_gene: TRBV12-3/TRBV12-4
abundance: many
d_gene: -
CDR3aa: CASSLRAGQVYNEQFF
CDR3nt: TGTGCCAGCAGTTTGCGAGCGGGACAAGTATACAATGAGCAGTTCTTC

j_gene: TRBJ2-1
v_gene: TRBV12-3/TRBV12-4
abundance: few
d_gene: -
CDR3aa: CASSPRDALTSSYNEQFF
CDR3nt: TGTGCCAGCAGTCCTCGGGACGCCCTGACGAGCTCCTACAATGAGCAGTTCTTC

j_gene: TRBJ2-7
v_gene: TRBV12-3/TRBV12-4
abundance: -
d_gene: TRBD1
CDR3aa: CATGTGLDEQYF
CDR3nt: TGTGCCACCGGGACAGGGTTGGACGAGCAGTACTTC

j_gene: TRBJ2-7
v_gene: TRBV5-1
abundance: few
d_gene: -
CDR3aa: CASSRRDNSYEQYF
CDR3nt: TGCGCCAGCAGCCGCCGGGACAACTCCTACGAGCAGTACTTC

j_gene: TRBJ2-3
v_gene: TRBV20-1
abundance: -
d_gene: -
CDR3aa: CSARKEATDTQYF
CDR3nt: TGCAGTGCCCGGAAGGAGGCCACAGATACGCAGTATTTT

j_gene: TRBJ2-1
v_gene: TRBV5-5
abundance: many
d_gene: TRBD1
CDR3aa: CASSLGQGALNEQFF
CDR3nt: TGTGCCAGCAGCCTGGGACAGGGGGCCCTCAATGAGCAGTTCTTC

j_gene: TRBJ2-7
v_gene: TRBV10-3
abundance: -
d_gene: TRBD1
CDR3aa: CAISAGTDYEQYF
CDR3nt: TGTGCCATCAGTGCGGGGACAGACTACGAGCAGTACTTC

j_gene: TRBJ2-5
v_gene: TRBV20-1
abundance: -
d_gene: TRBD2
CDR3aa: CSAKAGGPRGETQYF
CDR3nt: TGCAGTGCTAAAGCGGGAGGGCCGAGGGGGGAGACCCAGTACTTC

j_gene: TRBJ2-3
v_gene: TRBV12-3/TRBV12-4
abundance: many
d_gene: -
CDR3aa: CASSLNGLDTDTQYF
CDR3nt: TGTGCCAGCAGTTTAAACGGATTAGACACAGATACGCAGTATTTT

j_gene: TRBJ1-2
v_gene: TRBV30
abundance: -
d_gene: -
CDR3aa: CAWSIWGFDGYTF
CDR3nt: TGTGCCTGGAGTATCTGGGGATTCGATGGCTACACCTTC

j_gene: TRBJ2-5
v_gene: TRBV6-5
abundance: -
d_gene: -
CDR3aa: CASSYSWSSAGVIETQYF
CDR3nt: TGTGCCAGCAGTTACTCGTGGTCGAGTGCAGGGGTCATTGAGACCCAGTACTTC

j_gene: TRBJ1-3
v_gene: TRBV20-1
abundance: -
d_gene: -
CDR3aa: CSAGAGSGNTIYF
CDR3nt: TGCAGTGCCGGGGCGGGATCTGGAAACACCATATATTTT

j_gene: TRBJ2-7
v_gene: TRBV30
abundance: once
d_gene: -
CDR3aa: CAWRRLGEQYF
CDR3nt: TGTGCCTGGAGGCGTCTAGGTGAGCAGTACTTC

j_gene: TRBJ1-3
v_gene: TRBV12-3/TRBV12-4
abundance: many
d_gene: -
CDR3aa: CASSSTGGSGNTIYF
CDR3nt: TGTGCCAGCAGTTCAACGGGGGGGTCGGGAAACACCATATATTTT

j_gene: TRBJ2-5
v_gene: TRBV29-1
abundance: many
d_gene: TRBD2
CDR3aa: CSVEGTSGEGSQETQYF
CDR3nt: TGCAGCGTTGAGGGGACTAGCGGGGAGGGGAGCCAAGAGACCCAGTACTTC

j_gene: TRBJ2-1
v_gene: TRBV20-1
abundance: -
d_gene: -
CDR3aa: CSASSPTNEQFF
CDR3nt: TGCAGTGCTAGTTCCCCAACCAATGAGCAGTTCTTC

j_gene: TRBJ2-1
v_gene: TRBV19
abundance: -
d_gene: -
CDR3aa: CASSIALSSYNEQFF
CDR3nt: TGTGCCAGTAGTATAGCCCTGAGCTCCTACAATGAGCAGTTCTTC

j_gene: TRBJ2-7
v_gene: TRBV7-2
abundance: many
d_gene: -
CDR3aa: CASSQSDEQYF
CDR3nt: TGTGCCAGCAGCCAATCCGACGAGCAGTACTTC

j_gene: TRBJ2-2
v_gene: TRBV6-4
abundance: -
d_gene: -
CDR3aa: CASAARATNTGELFF
CDR3nt: TGTGCCAGCGCCGCGAGGGCTACGAACACCGGGGAGCTGTTTTTT

j_gene: TRBJ2-5
v_gene: TRBV12-3/TRBV12-4
abundance: -
d_gene: -
CDR3aa: CASSPPEWYQETQYF
CDR3nt: TGTGCCAGCAGCCCGCCTGAATGGTACCAAGAGACCCAGTACTTC

j_gene: TRBJ1-1
v_gene: TRBV27
abundance: few
d_gene: -
CDR3aa: CASSLRVTYTEAFF
CDR3nt: TGTGCCAGCAGTTTACGGGTGACGTACACTGAAGCTTTCTTT

j_gene: TRBJ2-7
v_gene: TRBV5-6
abundance: -
d_gene: -
CDR3aa: CASSLESSPASEQYF
CDR3nt: TGTGCCAGCAGCTTGGAGTCGTCACCTGCCTCCGAGCAGTACTTC

j_gene: TRBJ2-7
v_gene: TRBV20-1
abundance: few
d_gene: -
CDR3aa: CSASIYGATYEQYF
CDR3nt: TGCAGTGCTAGTATTTATGGGGCCACCTACGAGCAGTACTTC

j_gene: TRBJ2-7
v_gene: TRBV5-1
abundance: -
d_gene: -
CDR3aa: CASSLRTATSRSSYEQYF
CDR3nt: TGCGCCAGCAGCTTGAGGACAGCCACTAGCCGGAGCTCCTACGAGCAGTACTTC

j_gene: TRBJ2-1
v_gene: TRBV7-8
abundance: -
d_gene: -
CDR3aa: CASTRLDEQFF
CDR3nt: TGTGCCAGCACCCGTCTAGATGAGCAGTTCTTC

j_gene: TRBJ1-1
v_gene: TRBV20-1
abundance: few
d_gene: -
CDR3aa: CSASEAGPNTEAFF
CDR3nt: TGCAGTGCTAGTGAAGCAGGGCCAAACACTGAAGCTTTCTTT

j_gene: TRBJ2-3
v_gene: TRBV15
abundance: few
d_gene: TRBD2
CDR3aa: CATSGTSGYLDTQYF
CDR3nt: TGTGCCACCAGCGGGACTAGCGGGTACCTAGATACGCAGTATTTT

j_gene: TRBJ2-2
v_gene: TRBV7-2
abundance: many
d_gene: -
CDR3aa: CASSFSANTGELFF
CDR3nt: TGTGCCAGCAGTTTTAGCGCGAACACCGGGGAGCTGTTTTTT

j_gene: TRBJ1-1
v_gene: TRBV10-3
abundance: many
d_gene: -
CDR3aa: CAISDRKDTEAFF
CDR3nt: TGTGCCATCAGTGACAGGAAGGACACTGAAGCTTTCTTT

j_gene: TRBJ2-1
v_gene: TRBV5-5
abundance: many
d_gene: TRBD1
CDR3aa: CASSLGTGDYNEQFF
CDR3nt: TGTGCCAGCAGCTTGGGGACAGGGGACTACAATGAGCAGTTCTTC

j_gene: TRBJ1-5
v_gene: TRBV5-1
abundance: -
d_gene: -
CDR3aa: CASSLTGPGGNQPQHF
CDR3nt: TGCGCCAGCAGCTTGACAGGTCCCGGAGGTAATCAGCCCCAGCATTTT

j_gene: TRBJ1-2
v_gene: TRBV20-1
abundance: -
d_gene: -
CDR3aa: CSAREVTVPNYGYTF
CDR3nt: TGCAGTGCTAGAGAGGTGACCGTCCCTAACTATGGCTACACCTTC

j_gene: TRBJ2-5
v_gene: TRBV5-5
abundance: -
d_gene: -
CDR3aa: CASHIGTEETQYF
CDR3nt: TGTGCCAGTCACATCGGGACGGAAGAGACCCAGTACTTC

j_gene: TRBJ1-1
v_gene: TRBV7-2
abundance: -
d_gene: -
CDR3aa: CASSLVNINTEAFF
CDR3nt: TGTGCCAGCAGCTTAGTGAACATCAACACTGAAGCTTTCTTT

j_gene: TRBJ2-2
v_gene: TRBV11-2
abundance: few
d_gene: -
CDR3aa: CASSNTPNTGELFF
CDR3nt: TGTGCCAGCAGCAATACTCCGAACACCGGGGAGCTGTTTTTT

j_gene: TRBJ2-2
v_gene: TRBV5-6
abundance: -
d_gene: -
CDR3aa: CASRGTHSTGELFF
CDR3nt: TGTGCCAGCAGAGGAACACATTCCACCGGGGAGCTGTTTTTT